This T cell receptor (beta chain) stems from a study of blood T cell repertoires in COVID-19. About the study: Italy, Spain and the United States were the sources of the convalescent and acute COVID-19 samples. Nucleic acid was either cDNA or gDNA, and it came from T cells, B-cell-depleted T cells, or PBMCs.

Authors' methods: The assay estimated nucleated cells by amplifying reference gene primers. Profiled with immunoSEQ multiplex PCR; TCRdb holds only in-frame clones, not every one. V and J calls and clone size follow that table, whereas D and trimming were derived from the DNA. The table has about 270,000 clones, 80% to 90% seen once. Germline loops: CDR1 PRHDT, CDR2 FYEKMQ (reference sequence). J gave up 0 bases and V 5 bases, and 14 bases lay outside the gene matches. The CDR3 is 18 residues long. This clone was counted only a few times. The TCR was taken from a woman aged 50 to 60 who had recovered from COVID-19. V gene TRBV13 combines with J gene TRBJ2-3; 7 bases are shared with TRBD1. Source material: peripheral blood. The CDR3 DNA sequence: TGTGCCAGCAGCATATACAGGGGTTTCTCGGTTAGCACAGATACGCAGTATTTT. Amino acid sequence: CASSIYRGFSVSTDTQYF.